Detailed here is one TCR beta chain. Using immunoSEQ multiplex PCR, the repertoire was profiled, and TCRdb retains in-frame clones only, with some absent. The table lists around 150,000 clones, under 95% of them singletons. The CDR3 extends over 16 amino acids. V was pared by 4 bases and J by 5 bases, with 10 bases of the junction left unmatched. Looked up from germline, CDR1 is LGHNA and CDR2 is YSLEER. The sample belongs to a study of T cell responses to AZD1222 COVID-19 vaccine. This chain links TRBV4-3 with TRBJ2-5, with 10 bases lining up with TRBD1. The receptor was derived from an adult who received the AZD1222 COVID-19 vaccine. This specimen consisted of peripheral blood, obtained 28 days after the second AZD1222 dose. The CDR3 sequence is CASSPTGTGVRETQYF. As DNA, the CDR3 is TGCGCCAGCAGCCCCACGGGGACAGGGGTCAGGGAGACCCAGTACTTC.